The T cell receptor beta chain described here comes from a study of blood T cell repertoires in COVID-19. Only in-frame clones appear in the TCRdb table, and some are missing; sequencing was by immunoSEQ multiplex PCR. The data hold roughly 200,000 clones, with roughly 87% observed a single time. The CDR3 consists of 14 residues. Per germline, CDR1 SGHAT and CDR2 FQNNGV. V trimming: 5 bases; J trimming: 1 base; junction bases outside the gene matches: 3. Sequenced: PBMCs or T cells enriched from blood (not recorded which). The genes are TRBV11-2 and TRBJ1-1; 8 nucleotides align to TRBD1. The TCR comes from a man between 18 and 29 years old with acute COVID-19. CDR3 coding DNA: TGTGCCAGCAGCCCGGGACAGGCGAACACTGAAGCTTTCTTT. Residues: CASSPGQANTEAFF.